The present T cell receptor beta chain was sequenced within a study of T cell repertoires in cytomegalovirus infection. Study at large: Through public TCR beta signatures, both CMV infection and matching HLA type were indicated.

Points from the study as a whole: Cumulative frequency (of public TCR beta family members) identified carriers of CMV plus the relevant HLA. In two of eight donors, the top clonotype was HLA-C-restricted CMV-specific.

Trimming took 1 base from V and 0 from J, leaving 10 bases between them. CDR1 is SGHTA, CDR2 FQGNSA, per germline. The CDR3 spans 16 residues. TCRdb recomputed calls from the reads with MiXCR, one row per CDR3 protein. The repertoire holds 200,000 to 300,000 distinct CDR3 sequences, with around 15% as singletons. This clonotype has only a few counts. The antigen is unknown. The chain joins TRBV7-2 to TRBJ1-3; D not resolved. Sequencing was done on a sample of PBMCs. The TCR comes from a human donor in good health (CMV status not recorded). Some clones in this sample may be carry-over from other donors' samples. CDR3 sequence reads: CASSLEIGGSGNTIYF. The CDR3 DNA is TGTGCCAGCAGCTTAGAGATCGGCGGCTCTGGAAACACCATATATTTT.